This is a list of T cell receptor beta chains from one sample in a study of blood T cell repertoires in COVID-19. TCRdb's table, derived via immunoSEQ multiplex PCR, lists solely in-frame clones and lacks some. The top ten hold 1.3% of the sample, which has about 380,000 clones, around 87% seen once. The sample taken for sequencing was PBMCs or T cells enriched from blood (not recorded which). These receptors all come from a man between 25 and 39 years old who had recovered from COVID-19. Each CDR3 is given with its conserved first and last residue. D genes are given only for firm matches. Clone sizes are given selectively: once, few, many, or a class where the clone is expanded.

V: TRBV7-3; size: .; J: TRBJ1-5; D: .; DNA: TGTGCCAGCAGCTTAGATGGGGGGGCTCAGCCCCAGCATTTT; CDR3: CASSLDGGAQPQHF
V: TRBV5-1; size: .; J: TRBJ1-4; D: .; DNA: TGCGCCAGCAGCTCACAGGGTTCTAATGAAAAACTGTTTTTT; CDR3: CASSSQGSNEKLFF
V: TRBV30; size: .; J: TRBJ1-2; D: .; DNA: TGTGCCCGCGTGAGGAATGGCTACACCTTC; CDR3: CARVRNGYTF
V: TRBV19; size: .; J: TRBJ2-1; D: TRBD2; DNA: TGTGCCAGTAGTGACGCGGGGGATGAATACAATGAGCAGTTCTTC; CDR3: CASSDAGDEYNEQFF
V: TRBV7-6; size: .; J: TRBJ2-5; D: TRBD1; DNA: TGTGCCAGCAGCCCGGGGGACAGGGTATCAGAGACCCAGTACTTC; CDR3: CASSPGDRVSETQYF
V: TRBV12-3/TRBV12-4; size: .; J: TRBJ1-6; D: .; DNA: TGTGCCAGCAGCCGCCGGTCGACCCTCCACTTT; CDR3: CASSRRSTLHF
V: TRBV12-3/TRBV12-4; size: .; J: TRBJ2-1; D: .; DNA: TGTGCCAGCAGTTTGGAACTAGTGGATGAGCAGTTCTTC; CDR3: CASSLELVDEQFF
V: TRBV9; size: few; J: TRBJ1-3; D: .; DNA: TGTGCCAGCAGCGTCTCTGGAGTCTCCTCTGGAAACACCATATATTTT; CDR3: CASSVSGVSSGNTIYF
V: TRBV9; size: .; J: TRBJ1-2; D: .; DNA: TGTGCCAGCAGCGTAGGCACGGGGGAGGGCTATGGCTACACCTTC; CDR3: CASSVGTGEGYGYTF
V: TRBV7-9; size: few; J: TRBJ1-3; D: .; DNA: TGTGCCAGCAGCCCCACGACAGAAATTCGAAACACCATATATTTT; CDR3: CASSPTTEIRNTIYF
V: TRBV9; size: .; J: TRBJ1-2; D: TRBD1; DNA: TGTGCCAGCAGCGAGGGGACAGGGAGCTACACCTTC; CDR3: CASSEGTGSYTF
V: TRBV5-6; size: .; J: TRBJ2-7; D: .; DNA: TGTGCCAGCAGCCCGACTTTCACTGGAGAGCAGTACTTC; CDR3: CASSPTFTGEQYF
V: TRBV6-2/TRBV6-3; size: .; J: TRBJ1-1; D: .; DNA: TGTGCCAGCAGTTACGCACGGGATAACACTGAAGCTTTCTTT; CDR3: CASSYARDNTEAFF
V: TRBV2; size: .; J: TRBJ2-7; D: .; DNA: TGTGCCAGCAGTTCCCTTATCGAGCAGTACTTC; CDR3: CASSSLIEQYF
V: TRBV11-3; size: .; J: TRBJ2-2; D: TRBD2; DNA: TGTGCCAGCAGCTCAAGCGGGGGGAACACCGGGGAGCTGTTTTTT; CDR3: CASSSSGGNTGELFF
V: TRBV5-1; size: .; J: TRBJ2-5; D: TRBD2; DNA: TGCGCCAGCAGCTTGGGGGGACTAGCGGAGACCCAGTACTTC; CDR3: CASSLGGLAETQYF
V: TRBV7-2; size: .; J: TRBJ2-1; D: TRBD2; DNA: TGTGCCAGCAGTCCCCTTAGCGGGGGGGAGCAGTTCTTC; CDR3: CASSPLSGGEQFF
V: TRBV5-1; size: .; J: TRBJ2-1; D: .; DNA: TGCGCCAGCAGCTTCAGCCCATACGGGAATGAGCAGTTCTTC; CDR3: CASSFSPYGNEQFF
V: TRBV6-5; size: .; J: TRBJ2-1; D: .; DNA: TGTGCCAGCAGTTACTCGAAGCCTGACAATGAGCAGTTCTTC; CDR3: CASSYSKPDNEQFF
V: TRBV29-1; size: .; J: TRBJ2-5; D: .; DNA: TGCAGCGTTGTTCAGAACGGAGGAGAGACCCAGTACTTC; CDR3: CSVVQNGGETQYF
V: TRBV30; size: .; J: TRBJ2-2; D: TRBD1; DNA: TGTGCCTGGGGGACAGGGTCCCCCGGGGAGCTGTTTTTT; CDR3: CAWGTGSPGELFF
V: TRBV27; size: .; J: TRBJ1-1; D: .; DNA: TGTGCCAGCAGTTTACCGAAAAGGACAGAAAAATTGAACACTGAAGCTTTCTTT; CDR3: CASSLPKRTEKLNTEAFF
V: TRBV5-1; size: once; J: TRBJ1-1; D: .; DNA: TGCGCCAGCAGCTTGACAGGGAATGGAGCTTTCTTT; CDR3: CASSLTGNGAFF
V: TRBV30; size: .; J: TRBJ1-5; D: .; DNA: TGTGCCTGGAGTCGGGGGGGAGGCAATCAGCCCCAGCATTTT; CDR3: CAWSRGGGNQPQHF
V: TRBV6-5; size: .; J: TRBJ2-2; D: .; DNA: TGTGCCAGCACCCCGGGACAAGTAAACACCGGGGAGCTGTTTTTT; CDR3: CASTPGQVNTGELFF
V: TRBV9; size: many; J: TRBJ2-2; D: .; DNA: TGTGCCAGCAGCGTCGCAGGGATGAACACCGGGGAGCTGTTTTTT; CDR3: CASSVAGMNTGELFF
V: TRBV6-2/TRBV6-3; size: .; J: TRBJ2-7; D: .; DNA: TGTGCCAGCAGTTACCCTCTCTGGAGTGTCGGGTCCTACGAGCAGTACTTC; CDR3: CASSYPLWSVGSYEQYF
V: TRBV7-9; size: once; J: TRBJ1-4; D: .; DNA: TGTGCCAGCAGCCTTTCACAGGGTTTGGAAAAACTGTTTTTT; CDR3: CASSLSQGLEKLFF
V: TRBV9; size: .; J: TRBJ1-5; D: TRBD1; DNA: TGTGCCAGCAGCGGATCTTTTTCTGGGACAGCAAACAATCAGCCCCAGCATTTT; CDR3: CASSGSFSGTANNQPQHF
V: TRBV5-1; size: .; J: TRBJ2-1; D: TRBD2; DNA: TGCGCCAGCAGCTTGGCACGAGGCGGTAGCGGGGGGGGCAATGAGCAGTTCTTC; CDR3: CASSLARGGSGGGNEQFF
V: TRBV6-5; size: .; J: TRBJ2-1; D: TRBD2; DNA: TGTGCCAGCCATCTGGGACTAGCGGGGGGAAATGAGCAGTTCTTC; CDR3: CASHLGLAGGNEQFF
V: TRBV27; size: .; J: TRBJ1-2; D: TRBD1; DNA: TGTGCCAGCAGTTTACAACCCGACAGGGGCTATGGCTACACCTTC; CDR3: CASSLQPDRGYGYTF